The T cell receptor (beta chain) under discussion was sequenced for a study of blood T cell repertoires in COVID-19. Assay used: immunoSEQ multiplex PCR; TCRdb lists only in-frame clones, some missing. This repertoire shows about 110,000 clones, about 88% found once; its top ten account for 3% to 3.5%. The CDR3 length is 13 residues. The V gene lost 6 bases and the J gene lost 4 bases, with 12 bases spanning the gap. Germline CDR1 is MDHEN and CDR2 is SYDVKM. This receptor was taken from a woman between 45 and 60 years old with acute or convalescent COVID-19. The rearrangement links TRBV28 to TRBJ1-2; a possible D gene is TRBD1 (6 bases). Specimen: peripheral blood. CDR3 amino acids: CASSTGIGYGYTF. DNA for the CDR3: TGTGCCAGCAGCACAGGGATTGGCTATGGCTACACCTTC.